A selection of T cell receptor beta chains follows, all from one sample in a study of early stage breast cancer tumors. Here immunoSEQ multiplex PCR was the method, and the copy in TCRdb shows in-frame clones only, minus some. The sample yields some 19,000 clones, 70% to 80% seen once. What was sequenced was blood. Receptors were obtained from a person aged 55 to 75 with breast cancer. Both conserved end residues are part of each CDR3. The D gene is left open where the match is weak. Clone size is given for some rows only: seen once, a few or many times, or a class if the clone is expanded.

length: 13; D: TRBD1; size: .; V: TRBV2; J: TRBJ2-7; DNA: TGTGCCAGCAGGAGGACAGGGCAGTACGAGCAGTACTTC; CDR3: CASRRTGQYEQYF
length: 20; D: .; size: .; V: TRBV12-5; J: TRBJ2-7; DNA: TGTGCTAGTGGTTTGGTAATAAGCGGGATTTCTTCGGGGGCCCACTACGAGCAGTACTTC; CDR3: CASGLVISGISSGAHYEQYF
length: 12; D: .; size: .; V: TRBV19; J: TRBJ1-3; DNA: TGTGCCAGTAGGGCCTCTGGAAACACCATATATTTT; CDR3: CASRASGNTIYF
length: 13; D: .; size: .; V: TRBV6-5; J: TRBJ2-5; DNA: TGTGCCAGCAGTTACGGGGGGCGGGAGACCCAGTACTTC; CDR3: CASSYGGRETQYF
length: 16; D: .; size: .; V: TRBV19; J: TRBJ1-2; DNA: TGTGCCAGTAGTCCCAACGGGGCCGTATCCCAGTATGGCTACACCTTC; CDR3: CASSPNGAVSQYGYTF
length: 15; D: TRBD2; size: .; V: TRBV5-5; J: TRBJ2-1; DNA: TGTGCCAGCAGCGCCGGCCAGGGAGGGACCAATGAGCAGTTCTTC; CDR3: CASSAGQGGTNEQFF
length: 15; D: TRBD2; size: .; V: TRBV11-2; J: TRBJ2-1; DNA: TGTGCCAGCAGCCCTGGACTAGCGGGGGGGAATGAGCAGTTCTTC; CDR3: CASSPGLAGGNEQFF
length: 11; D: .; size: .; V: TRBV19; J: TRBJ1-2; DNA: TGTGCCAGTAGTATGGGGTATGGCTACACCTTC; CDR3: CASSMGYGYTF
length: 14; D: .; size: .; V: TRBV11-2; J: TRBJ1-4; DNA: TGTGCCAGCAGCCGGACACCTGCAGTTGAAAAACTGTTTTTT; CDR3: CASSRTPAVEKLFF
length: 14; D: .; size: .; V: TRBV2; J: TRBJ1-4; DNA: TGTGCCAGCACAACTACGGCAGGAAATGAAAAACTGTTTTTT; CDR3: CASTTTAGNEKLFF
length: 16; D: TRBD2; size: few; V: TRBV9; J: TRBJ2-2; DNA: TGTGCCAGCAGCGTAGCGGCTAGCGGAAACACCGGGGAGCTGTTTTTT; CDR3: CASSVAASGNTGELFF
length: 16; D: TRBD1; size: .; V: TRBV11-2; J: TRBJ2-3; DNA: TGTGCCAGCAGCTTAGGACCGACAGGGGGCACAGATACGCAGTATTTT; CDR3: CASSLGPTGGTDTQYF
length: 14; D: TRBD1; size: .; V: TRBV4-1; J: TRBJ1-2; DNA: TGCGCCAGCAGCCAAGGTCAGGGGGCCCGGGGCTACACCTTC; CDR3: CASSQGQGARGYTF
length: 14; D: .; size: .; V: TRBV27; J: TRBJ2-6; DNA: TGTGCCAGCAGTGCAAATTCTGGGGCCAACGTCCTGACTTTC; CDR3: CASSANSGANVLTF
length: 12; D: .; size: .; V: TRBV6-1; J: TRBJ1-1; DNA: TGTGCCAGCAGAGCCCCGGGCTCTGAAGCTTTCTTT; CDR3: CASRAPGSEAFF
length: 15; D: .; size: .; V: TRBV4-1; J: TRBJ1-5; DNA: TGCGCCAGCAGCCAAGATTGGACGGGGAGTCAGCCCCAGCATTTT; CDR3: CASSQDWTGSQPQHF
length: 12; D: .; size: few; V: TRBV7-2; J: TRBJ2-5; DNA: TGTGCCAGCAGCTTTTCTGGAGAGACCCAGTACTTC; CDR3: CASSFSGETQYF
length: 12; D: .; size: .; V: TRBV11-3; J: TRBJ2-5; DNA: TGTGCCAGCAGCCTAGGGGTAGAGACCCAGTACTTC; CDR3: CASSLGVETQYF
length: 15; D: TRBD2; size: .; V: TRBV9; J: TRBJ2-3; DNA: TGTGCCAGCAGCGTAAGTAGCGGGGAATCAGATACGCAGTATTTT; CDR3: CASSVSSGESDTQYF
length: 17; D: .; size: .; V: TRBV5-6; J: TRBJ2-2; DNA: TGTGCCAGCAGCCTAAGGTGGGGGAATGTCCCCACCGGGGAGCTGTTTTTT; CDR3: CASSLRWGNVPTGELFF
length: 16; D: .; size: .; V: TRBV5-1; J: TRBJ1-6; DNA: TGCGCCAGCAGCTTGGTTGGGCGAGACACGGGTTCACCCCTCCACTTT; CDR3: CASSLVGRDTGSPLHF
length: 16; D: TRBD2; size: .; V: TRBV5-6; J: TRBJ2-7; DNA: TGTGCCAGCAGCTCGGTCGGACTAGCGGGAGCCTACGAGCAGTACTTC; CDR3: CASSSVGLAGAYEQYF
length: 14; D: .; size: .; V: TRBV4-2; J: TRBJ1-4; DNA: TGTGCCAGCAGCCAAGGCTCCATTGTCGAAAAACTGTTTTTT; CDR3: CASSQGSIVEKLFF
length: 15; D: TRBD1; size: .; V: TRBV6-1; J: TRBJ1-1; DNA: TGTGCCAGCAGATTACAGGGGGATTGGGTGACTGAAGCTTTCTTT; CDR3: CASRLQGDWVTEAFF